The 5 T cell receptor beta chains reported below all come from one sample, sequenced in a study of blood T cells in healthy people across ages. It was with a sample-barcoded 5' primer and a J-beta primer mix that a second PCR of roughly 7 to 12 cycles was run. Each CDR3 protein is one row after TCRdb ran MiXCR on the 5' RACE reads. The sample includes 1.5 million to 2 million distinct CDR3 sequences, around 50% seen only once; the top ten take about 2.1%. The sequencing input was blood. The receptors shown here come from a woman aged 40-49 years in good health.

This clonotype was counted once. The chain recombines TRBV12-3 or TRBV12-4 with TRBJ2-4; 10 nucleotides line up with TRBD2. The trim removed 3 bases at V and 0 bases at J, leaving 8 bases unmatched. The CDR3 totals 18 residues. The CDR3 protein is CASSFTAGGPLAKNIQYF. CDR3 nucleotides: TGTGCCAGCAGTTTTACAGCGGGGGGGCCCCTAGCCAAAAACATTCAGTACTTC.

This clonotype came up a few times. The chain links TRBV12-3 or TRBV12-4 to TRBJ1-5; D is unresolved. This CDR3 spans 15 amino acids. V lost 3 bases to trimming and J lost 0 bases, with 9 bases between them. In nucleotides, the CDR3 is TGTGCCAGCAGTTTGTCGGGTTATAGCAATCAGCCCCAGCATTTT. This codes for CASSLSGYSNQPQHF.

The CDR3 loop reads CASRGRLGEAFF. The CDR3 coding sequence is TGTGCCAGCAGGGGAAGGTTGGGGGAAGCTTTCTTT. The chain is built from TRBV27 and TRBJ1-1; D is unresolved. Germline V gene sequence: CDR1 MNHEY, CDR2 SMNVEV (reference sequence). CDR3 length equals 12 residues. V was cut by 6 bases and J by 8 bases, with 13 bases left in between.

The CDR3 nucleotides read TGTGCCAGCAGCTTACGGACGGGGGACTATTCACCCCTCCACTTT. This translates into CASSLRTGDYSPLHF. This rearrangement joins TRBV5-5 to TRBJ1-6; D possibly corresponds to TRBD1 (5 bases). Trimming cost V 2 bases and J 8 bases, with 14 bases left between them. The CDR3 is made up of 15 amino acids. CDR1 is SGHKS and CDR2 is YYEKEE in the germline V gene (reference sequence).

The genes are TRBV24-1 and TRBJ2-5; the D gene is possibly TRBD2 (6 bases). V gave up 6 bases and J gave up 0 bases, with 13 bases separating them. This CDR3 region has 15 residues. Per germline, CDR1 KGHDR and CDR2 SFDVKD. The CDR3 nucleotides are TGTGCCACCAGTCCTGGCGCGGGGTACCAAGAGACCCAGTACTTC. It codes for CATSPGAGYQETQYF.